This entry features one T cell receptor beta chain sequence. Its antigen is unidentified. This CDR3 region has 15 residues. The germline V and J ends were trimmed by 1 base and 8 bases, with 17 bases remaining between them. The V gene's germline CDR1 is LGHNA and CDR2 YSLEER. The data are from a study of cytomegalovirus exposure and HLA in healthy donors. Study-level background: It was reported in a later analysis that the same platform had been used for the roughly 110 validation repertoires as for the approximately 700 first-cohort repertoires. Findings of the study overall: Altogether, around 160 TCR beta chains were recorded as cytomegalovirus-associated. Most TCR sequences were uncommon, yet certain public TCRs appeared in many donors.

The assay was immunoSEQ multiplex PCR, and TCRdb's table has in-frame clones only and misses some. Of some 170,000 clones listed, less than 90% are singletons. J is TRBJ1-2 and V is TRBV4-3; D perhaps matches TRBD1 (6 bases). Sequencing was carried out using PBMCs. The receptor was isolated from a woman aged 25 to 45 in good health and CMV-seronegative. As DNA, the CDR3 is TGCGCCAGCAGCCAAGGTCACGGACAGCAGCGAGGCTACACCTTC. Protein: CASSQGHGQQRGYTF.